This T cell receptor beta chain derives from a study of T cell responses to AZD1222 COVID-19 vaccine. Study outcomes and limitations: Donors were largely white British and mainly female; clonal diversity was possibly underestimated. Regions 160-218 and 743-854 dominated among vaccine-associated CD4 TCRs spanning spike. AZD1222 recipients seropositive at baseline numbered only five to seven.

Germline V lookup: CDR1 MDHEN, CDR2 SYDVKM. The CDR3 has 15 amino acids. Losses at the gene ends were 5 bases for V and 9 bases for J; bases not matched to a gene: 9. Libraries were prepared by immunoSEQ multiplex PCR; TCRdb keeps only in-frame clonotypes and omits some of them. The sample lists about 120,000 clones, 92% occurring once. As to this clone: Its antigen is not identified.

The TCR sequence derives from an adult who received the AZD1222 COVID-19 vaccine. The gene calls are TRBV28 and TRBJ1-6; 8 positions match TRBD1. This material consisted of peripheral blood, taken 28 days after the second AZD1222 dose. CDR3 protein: CASSPPDRGSSPLHF. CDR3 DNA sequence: TGTGCCAGCAGTCCCCCCGACAGGGGAAGTTCACCCCTCCACTTT.